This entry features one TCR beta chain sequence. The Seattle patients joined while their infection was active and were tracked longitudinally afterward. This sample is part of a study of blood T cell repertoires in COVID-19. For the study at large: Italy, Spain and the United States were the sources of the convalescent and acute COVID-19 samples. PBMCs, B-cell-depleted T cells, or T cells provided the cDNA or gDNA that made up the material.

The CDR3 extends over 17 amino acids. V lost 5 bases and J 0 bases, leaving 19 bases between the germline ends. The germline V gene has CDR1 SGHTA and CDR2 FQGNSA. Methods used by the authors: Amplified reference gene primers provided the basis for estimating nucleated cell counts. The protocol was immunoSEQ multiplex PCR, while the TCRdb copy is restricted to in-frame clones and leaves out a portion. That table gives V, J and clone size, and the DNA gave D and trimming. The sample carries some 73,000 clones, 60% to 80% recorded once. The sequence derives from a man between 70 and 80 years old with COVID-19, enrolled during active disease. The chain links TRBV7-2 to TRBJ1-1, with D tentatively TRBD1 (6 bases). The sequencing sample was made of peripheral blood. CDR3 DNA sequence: TGTGCCAGCAGCCCTAGTTTGGGGGGGGCGTTGAACACTGAAGCTTTCTTT. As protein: CASSPSLGGALNTEAFF.